A single sample gave rise to the 12 T cell receptor beta chains below, sequenced in a study of blood T cell repertoires in COVID-19. Assay used: immunoSEQ multiplex PCR; TCRdb lists only in-frame clones, some missing. This table holds 80,000 to 95,000 clones, about 70% found once. The sequenced material came from peripheral blood. These receptors came from a woman aged 80 or over with active or convalescent COVID-19.

As DNA, the CDR3 is TGCGCCAGCAGCCAAGAAGGGGCGGGGGTTGCCGGGGAGCTGTTTTTT. Translating gives CASSQEGAGVAGELFF. The genes are TRBV4-1 and TRBJ2-2; 7 nucleotides agree with TRBD2. After removal of 0 bases from V and 6 bases from J, the junction contained 7 bases not matched to a gene. CDR1 and CDR2 from the germline V gene are MGHRA and YSYEKL. This CDR3 contains 16 residues.

The CDR3 region has the DNA TGTGCCAGCAGTTATTTCGCAGATACGCAGTATTTT. Its protein product is CASSYFADTQYF. This chain uses TRBV6-2 or TRBV6-3 with TRBJ2-3; D is uncertain. Trimming removed 3 bases from V and 4 bases from J, with 5 bases in between. The CDR3 extends over 12 amino acids. Germline CDR1 MNHEY, CDR2 SVGEGT.

The CDR3 region is CASSGTGQGLDEQYF. The CDR3 nucleotides read TGTGCCAGTAGTGGTACGGGACAGGGTCTCGACGAGCAGTACTTC. The rearrangement joins TRBV19 to TRBJ2-7, with 9 positions matching TRBD1. The CDR3 covers 15 residues. The germline gives CDR1 LNHDA, CDR2 SQIVND (reference sequence). Trimming cost V 5 bases and J 5 bases; bases outside gene matches: 10.

This chain joins TRBV4-3 and TRBJ1-2, with D uncertain. In germline, CDR1 is LGHNA, CDR2 YSLEER. This CDR3 has 13 residues. V lost 1 base, J lost 4 bases, and 7 bases lay in between. In DNA, the CDR3 is TGCGCCAGCAGCCAAGGAGGCAGCTATGGCTACACCTTC. Its protein product is CASSQGGSYGYTF.

V gene TRBV9 combines with J gene TRBJ2-1; tentative D call: TRBD2 (5 bases). Trimming left V 4 bases short and J 4 bases short, with 21 bases between. CDR3 length: 17 amino acids. Germline CDR1 SGDLS, CDR2 YYNGEE. The CDR3 protein is CASSPDLAGYYYNEQFF. In DNA, the CDR3 is TGTGCCAGCAGCCCCGACCTAGCCGGTTATTATTACAATGAGCAGTTCTTC.

The CDR3 is CASGRGAENIQYF. The CDR3 nucleotides read TGTGCCAGCGGGCGGGGAGCAGAAAACATTCAGTACTTC. V is TRBV2 and J is TRBJ2-4, with D possibly being TRBD2 (6 bases). The CDR3 spans 13 residues. Trimming cost V 8 bases and J 5 bases, with 13 bases left between them. Germline V gene data show CDR1 as SNHLY and CDR2 as FYNNEI.

This chain links TRBV7-3 with TRBJ1-1; no firm D call. Germline CDR1 and CDR2: SGHTA and FQGTGA. Trimming stripped 1 base from V and 11 bases from J, with 14 bases between. This CDR3 has 13 residues. The CDR3 loop is CASSLNFEGAAFF. DNA of the CDR3: TGTGCCAGCAGCTTAAACTTTGAGGGAGCCGCTTTCTTT.

This clone came up many times. The chain uses TRBV7-8 and TRBJ2-5; 8 nucleotides agree with TRBD2. CDR3 size: 16 residues. J lost 5 bases, V lost 5 bases, and 13 bases had no gene match. Germline lookup yields CDR1 SGHVS and CDR2 FQNEAQ. The CDR3 DNA follows: TGTGCCAGCAGCCCCCTATCGGGAGGGCCAGGGGAGACCCAGTACTTC. Amino acids: CASSPLSGGPGETQYF.

J is TRBJ1-2 and V is TRBV15; a weak D match, TRBD1 (5 bases). The CDR3 contains 15 residues. V was pared by 4 bases and J by 5 bases, with 17 bases between. Germline CDR1 reads LNHNV; CDR2 reads YYDKDF (reference sequence). CDR3 DNA sequence: TGTGCCACCAGCACTCCAGGGTCCCCCGTTTATGGCTACACCTTC. Translation gives CATSTPGSPVYGYTF.

The gene calls are TRBV5-1 and TRBJ1-6; D unresolved. Trimming shortened V by 5 bases and J by 10 bases, and 22 bases separated the two germline ends. The CDR3 runs 16 residues. Germline V gene sequence: CDR1 SGHRS, CDR2 YFSETQ. CDR3 DNA: TGCGCCAGCAGAAGTAAGGAGGCCCTTGCTGCCTCACCCCTCCACTTT. Translation gives CASRSKEALAASPLHF.

V gene TRBV5-1 combines with J gene TRBJ2-3, with a weak D call TRBD2 (5 bases). The CDR3 extends over 16 amino acids. Germline loops: CDR1 SGHRS, CDR2 YFSETQ. Trimming shortened V by 4 bases and J by 2 bases, and 17 bases separated the two germline ends. Here the CDR3 reads CASSPNPDLDTDTQYF. The DNA for the CDR3 is TGCGCCAGCAGCCCCAACCCGGACTTAGACACAGATACGCAGTATTTT. Based on the CDR3 plus reference TRBV5-1 and TRBJ2-3, the full variable domain is KAGVTQTPRYLIKTRGQQVTLSCSPISGHRSVSWYQQTPGQGLQFLFEYFSETQRNKGNFPGRFSGRQFSNSRSEMNVSTLELGDSALYLCASSPNPDLDTDTQYFGPGTRLTVL.

This clone was counted only a few times. The chain has TRBV9 and TRBJ1-6; no reliable D call. The CDR3 consists of 15 residues. Looked up from germline, CDR1 is SGDLS and CDR2 is YYNGEE. The V and J ends lost 2 bases and 8 bases respectively, with 14 bases between them. The CDR3: CASSVGGRFDSPLHF. CDR3 nucleotide sequence: TGTGCCAGCAGCGTCGGAGGGAGGTTTGATTCACCCCTCCACTTT.